The 5 T cell receptor beta chains below all came from one sample that was sequenced in a study of T cell changes during pregnancy in multiple sclerosis. Sequencing was performed with immunoSEQ multiplex PCR; in TCRdb, only in-frame clones are kept and a portion is missing. The data contain about 89,000 clones, 92% of them singletons. Material: peripheral blood, obtained after pregnancy. All receptors derive from a female donor in good health, enrolled as a control in a pregnancy study.

The J gene is TRBJ2-2, the V gene TRBV11-2, with D maybe TRBD2 (6 bases). CDR1 is SGHAT, CDR2 FQNNGV, per germline. The CDR3 contains 15 residues. Trimming removed 3 bases from V and 3 bases from J, with 11 bases in between. The CDR3 nucleotides are TGTGCCAGCAGCTTCGGGGGATCCTACACCGGGGAGCTGTTTTTT. Its translation is CASSFGGSYTGELFF. The complete variable domain, with remaining parts taken from reference TRBV11-2 and TRBJ2-2, reads EAGVAQSPRYKIIEKRQSVAFWCNPISGHATLYWYQQILGQGPKLLIQFQNNGVVDDSQLPKDRFSAERLKGVDSTLKIQPAKLEDSAVYLCASSFGGSYTGELFFGEGSRLTVL.

The chain uses TRBV5-1 and TRBJ1-2; D possibly corresponds to TRBD1 (6 bases). Germline V CDR1 and CDR2: SGHRS, YFSETQ. Trimming removed 5 bases from V and 2 bases from J, with 13 bases in between. CDR3 length: 14 residues. The CDR3 nucleotides read TGCGCCAGCAGTAAAACAGGGACAAACTATGGCTACACCTTC. Protein product: CASSKTGTNYGYTF.

This chain uses TRBV11-2 with TRBJ2-7; TRBD1 matches 7 bases. Germline lookup yields CDR1 SGHAT and CDR2 FQNNGV. This CDR3 has 13 amino acids. Trimming removed 6 bases from V and 0 bases from J; junction bases left unmatched: 2. The DNA for the CDR3 is TGTGCCAGCAGGGACAGGCCCTCCTACGAGCAGTACTTC. Protein product: CASRDRPSYEQYF.

At least ten counts were recorded for this clone. The chain employs TRBV7-9 and TRBJ1-6; D not resolved. V was cut by 1 base and J by 4 bases, with 5 bases left in between. Germline V gives CDR1 SEHNR, CDR2 FQNEAQ (reference sequence). The CDR3 has 14 residues. The CDR3 spells CASSLEQYNSPLHF. The CDR3 region has the DNA TGTGCCAGCAGCTTAGAACAGTATAATTCACCCCTCCACTTT. Filled out from reference TRBV7-9 and TRBJ1-6, the complete variable domain reads DTGVSQNPRHKITKRGQNVTFRCDPISEHNRLYWYRQTLGQGPEFLTYFQNEAQLEKSRLLSDRFSAERPKGSFSTLEIQRTEQGDSAMYLCASSLEQYNSPLHFGNGTRLTVT.

This chain uses TRBV6-1 with TRBJ1-2, with D unclear. Germline V gene sequence: CDR1 MNHNS, CDR2 SASEGT. Deletions cut 4 bases from V and 4 bases from J, with 7 bases between. The CDR3 is made up of 12 amino acids. CDR3 sequence (DNA): TGTGCCAGCAGTGGACACGTCTATGGCTACACCTTC. This sequence encodes CASSGHVYGYTF.